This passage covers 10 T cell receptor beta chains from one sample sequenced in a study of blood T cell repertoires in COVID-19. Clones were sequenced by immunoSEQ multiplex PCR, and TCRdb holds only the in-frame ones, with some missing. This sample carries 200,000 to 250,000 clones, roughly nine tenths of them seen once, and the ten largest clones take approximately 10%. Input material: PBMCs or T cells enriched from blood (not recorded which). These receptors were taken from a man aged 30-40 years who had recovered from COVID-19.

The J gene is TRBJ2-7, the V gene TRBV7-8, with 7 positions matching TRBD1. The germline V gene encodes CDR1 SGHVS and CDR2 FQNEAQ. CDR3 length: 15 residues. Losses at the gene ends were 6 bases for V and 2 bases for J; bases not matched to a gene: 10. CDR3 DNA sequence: TGTGCCAGCAGGGGATCCCCCGGGACAGCCTACGAGCAGTACTTC. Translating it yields CASRGSPGTAYEQYF.

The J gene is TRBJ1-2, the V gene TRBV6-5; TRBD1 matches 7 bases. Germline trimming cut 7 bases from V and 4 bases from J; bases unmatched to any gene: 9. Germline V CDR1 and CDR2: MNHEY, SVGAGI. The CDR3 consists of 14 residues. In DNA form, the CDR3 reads TGTGCCAGCACCGACTCCAGGGGGTCCTATGGCTACACCTTC. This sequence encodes CASTDSRGSYGYTF.

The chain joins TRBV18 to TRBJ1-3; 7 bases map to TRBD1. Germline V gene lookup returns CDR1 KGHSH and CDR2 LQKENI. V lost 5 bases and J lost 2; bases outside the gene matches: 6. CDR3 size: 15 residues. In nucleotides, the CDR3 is TGTGCCAGCTCATCGGAACAGGGGCCTGGAAACACCATATATTTT. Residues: CASSSEQGPGNTIYF.

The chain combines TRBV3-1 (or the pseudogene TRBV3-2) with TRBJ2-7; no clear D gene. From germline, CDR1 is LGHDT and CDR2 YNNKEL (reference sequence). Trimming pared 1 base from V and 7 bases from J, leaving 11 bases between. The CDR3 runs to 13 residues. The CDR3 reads CASSQGNFVEQYF. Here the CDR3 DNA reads TGTGCCAGCAGCCAAGGCAACTTTGTAGAGCAGTACTTC.

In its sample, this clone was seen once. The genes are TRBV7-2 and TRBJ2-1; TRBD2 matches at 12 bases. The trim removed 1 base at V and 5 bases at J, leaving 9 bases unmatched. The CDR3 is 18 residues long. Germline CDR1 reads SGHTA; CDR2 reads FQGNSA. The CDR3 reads CASSLVISASGGDNEQFF. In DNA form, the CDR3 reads TGTGCCAGCAGCTTAGTCATTTCGGCTAGCGGGGGGGACAATGAGCAGTTCTTC. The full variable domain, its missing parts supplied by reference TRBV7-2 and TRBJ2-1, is GAGVSQSPSNKVTEKGKDVELRCDPISGHTALYWYRQSLGQGLEFLIYFQGNSAPDKSGLPSDRFSAERTGGSVSTLTIQRTQQEDSAVYLCASSLVISASGGDNEQFFGPGTRLTVL.

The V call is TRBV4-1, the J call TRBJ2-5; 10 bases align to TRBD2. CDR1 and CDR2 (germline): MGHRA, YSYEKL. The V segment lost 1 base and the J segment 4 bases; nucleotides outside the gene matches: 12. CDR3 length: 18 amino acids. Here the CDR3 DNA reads TGCGCCAGCAGCCAAGCCCTTCCCTCTAGCGGGGGCGTAGAGACCCAGTACTTC. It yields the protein CASSQALPSSGGVETQYF.

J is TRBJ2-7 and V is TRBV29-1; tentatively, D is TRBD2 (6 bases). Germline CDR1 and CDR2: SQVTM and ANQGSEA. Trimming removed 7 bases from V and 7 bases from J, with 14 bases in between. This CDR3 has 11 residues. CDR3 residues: CSGGTSREQYF. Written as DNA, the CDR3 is TGCAGCGGCGGGACTTCCAGGGAGCAGTACTTC.

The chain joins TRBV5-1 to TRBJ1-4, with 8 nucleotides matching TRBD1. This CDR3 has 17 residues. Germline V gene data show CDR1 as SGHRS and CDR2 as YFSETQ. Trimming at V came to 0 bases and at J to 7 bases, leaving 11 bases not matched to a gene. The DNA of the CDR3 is TGCGCCAGCAGCTTGGGGCAGGGGGCCTCCATTAGTGAAAAACTGTTTTTT. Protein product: CASSLGQGASISEKLFF. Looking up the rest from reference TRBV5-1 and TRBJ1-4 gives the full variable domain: KAGVTQTPRYLIKTRGQQVTLSCSPISGHRSVSWYQQTPGQGLQFLFEYFSETQRNKGNFPGRFSGRQFSNSRSEMNVSTLELGDSALYLCASSLGQGASISEKLFFGSGTQLSVL.

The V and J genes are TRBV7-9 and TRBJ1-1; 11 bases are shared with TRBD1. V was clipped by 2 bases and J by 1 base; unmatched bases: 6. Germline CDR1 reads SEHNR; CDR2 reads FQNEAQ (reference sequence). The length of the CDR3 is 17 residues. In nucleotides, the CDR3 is TGTGCCAGCAGCTTACGGACAGGGGGCGTGCGGAACACTGAAGCTTTCTTT. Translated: CASSLRTGGVRNTEAFF.

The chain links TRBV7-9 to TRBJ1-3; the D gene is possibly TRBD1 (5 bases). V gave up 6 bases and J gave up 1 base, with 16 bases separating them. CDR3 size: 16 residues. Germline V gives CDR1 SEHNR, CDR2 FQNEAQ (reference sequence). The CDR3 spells CASRSPGGASGNTIYF. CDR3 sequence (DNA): TGTGCCAGCAGGTCACCAGGAGGGGCGTCTGGAAACACCATATATTTT.